A single count supports the clone carrying this T cell receptor (beta chain). Antigen specificity is unknown. The assay was immunoSEQ multiplex PCR, and TCRdb's table has in-frame clones only and misses some. The repertoire consists of 90,000 to 150,000 clones, with roughly 80% occurring once and the leading ten covering about 5.2%. Germline CDR1 and CDR2: SNHLY and FYNNEI. V was clipped by 5 bases and J by 0 bases, with 13 bases between them. The CDR3 extends over 15 amino acids. This specimen belongs to a study of radiotherapy plus CTLA-4 blockade in lung cancer. General study results and limits: There was expansion of tumor-derived TCR clones in blood after radiotherapy plus ipilimumab.

Focal radiation plus CTLA-4 blockade with ipilimumab was administered to patients who had chemo-refractory metastatic non-small-cell lung cancer. V usage is TRBV2 and J usage is TRBJ1-2; unclear D gene. The TCR sequence derives from a human donor with non-small cell lung cancer who had a partial response to radiotherapy plus ipilimumab. The input for sequencing was peripheral blood, taken from a patient treated with radiotherapy plus ipilimumab. The CDR3 DNA follows: TGTGCCAGCAGTTACGACGGAGAACCTAACTATGGCTACACCTTC. As protein: CASSYDGEPNYGYTF.